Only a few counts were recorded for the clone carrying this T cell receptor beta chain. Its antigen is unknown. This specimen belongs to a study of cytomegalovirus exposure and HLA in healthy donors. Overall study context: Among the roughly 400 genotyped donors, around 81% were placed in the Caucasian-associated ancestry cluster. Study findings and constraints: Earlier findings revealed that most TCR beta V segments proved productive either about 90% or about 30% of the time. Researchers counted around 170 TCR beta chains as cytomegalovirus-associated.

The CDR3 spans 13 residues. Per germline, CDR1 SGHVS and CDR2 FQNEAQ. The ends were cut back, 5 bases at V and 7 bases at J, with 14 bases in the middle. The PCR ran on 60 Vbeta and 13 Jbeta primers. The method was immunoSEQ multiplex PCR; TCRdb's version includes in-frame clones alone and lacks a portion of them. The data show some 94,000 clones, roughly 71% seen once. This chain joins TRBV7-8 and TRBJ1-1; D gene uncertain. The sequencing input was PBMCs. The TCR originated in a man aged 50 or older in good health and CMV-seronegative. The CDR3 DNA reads TGTGCCAGCAGCGCAATTAGGAGTTTTGAAGCTTTCTTT. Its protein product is CASSAIRSFEAFF.